A single sample is the source of the 5 T cell receptor beta chains below, sequenced in a study of cytomegalovirus exposure and HLA in healthy donors. TCRdb's table, derived via immunoSEQ multiplex PCR, lists solely in-frame clones and lacks some. The sample has some 88,000 clones; around 96% are singletons. The sequenced material came from PBMCs. These receptors originate from a man between 18 and 35 years old in good health and CMV-seronegative.

The chain carries TRBV5-5 and TRBJ2-1; 7 bases match TRBD1. Trimming removed 3 bases from V and 8 bases from J; junction bases left unmatched: 2. Germline CDR1 and CDR2: SGHKS and YYEKEE (reference sequence). CDR3 length equals 12 residues. This CDR3 reads CASSYRGDEQFF. CDR3 nucleotide sequence: TGTGCCAGCAGCTACAGGGGCGATGAGCAGTTCTTC.

This clone was seen a single time. The rearrangement uses TRBV5-1 and TRBJ2-7; D not certain. V lost 0 bases and J 3 bases, leaving 7 bases between the germline ends. The V gene's germline CDR1 is SGHRS and CDR2 YFSETQ. The CDR3 covers 13 residues. CDR3 nucleotide sequence: TGCGCCAGCAGCTTGGTGGGTAACTACGAGCAGTACGTC. Its translation: CASSLVGNYEQYV.

This clone has a single count. This chain links TRBV2 with TRBJ1-2; D gene unclear. The CDR3 is made up of 13 amino acids. Trimming took off 7 bases at V and 0 bases at J, with 9 bases between the two ends. Germline values: CDR1 SNHLY, CDR2 FYNNEI. The CDR3 DNA sequence: TGTGCCAGCAAAATAGACACTAACTATGGCTACACCTTC. Translated: CASKIDTNYGYTF. Full variable domain (remainder filled in from reference TRBV2 and TRBJ1-2): EPEVTQTPSHQVTQMGQEVILRCVPISNHLYFYWYRQILGQKVEFLVSFYNNEISEKSEIFDDQFSVERPDGSNFTLKIRSTKLEDSAMYFCASKIDTNYGYTFGSGTRLTVV.

The chain combines TRBV21-1 with TRBJ2-7; the table's D call, TRBD1, was not checked against the DNA. TRBV21-1 is a pseudogene segment. CDR3 length equals 17 residues. CDR3: CASSKPGTRTTLFEQYV. CDR3 nucleotide sequence: TGTGCCAGCAGCAAACCCGGTACGCGGACAACGCTGTTTGAGCAGTACGTC.

The genes are TRBV7-2 and TRBJ2-2; D is ambiguous. Germline V gives CDR1 SGHTA, CDR2 FQGNSA. The CDR3 loop spans 12 amino acids. The germline V and J ends were trimmed by 5 bases and 4 bases, with 5 bases remaining between them. Written as DNA, the CDR3 is TGTGCCAGCAGCGAGATCACCGGGGAGCTGTTTTTT. It is translated as CASSEITGELFF.